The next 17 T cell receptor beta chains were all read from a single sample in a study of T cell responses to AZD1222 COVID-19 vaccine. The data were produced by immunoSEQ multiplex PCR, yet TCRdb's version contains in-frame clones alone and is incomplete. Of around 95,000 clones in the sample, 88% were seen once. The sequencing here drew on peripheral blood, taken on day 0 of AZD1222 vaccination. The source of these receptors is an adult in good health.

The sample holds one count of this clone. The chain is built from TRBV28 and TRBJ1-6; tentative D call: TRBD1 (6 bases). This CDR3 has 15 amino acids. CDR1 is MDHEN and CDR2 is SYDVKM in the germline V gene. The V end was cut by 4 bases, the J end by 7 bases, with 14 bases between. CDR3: CASSSRWGGNSPLHF. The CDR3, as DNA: TGTGCCAGCAGTTCCAGATGGGGGGGCAATTCACCCCTCCACTTT.

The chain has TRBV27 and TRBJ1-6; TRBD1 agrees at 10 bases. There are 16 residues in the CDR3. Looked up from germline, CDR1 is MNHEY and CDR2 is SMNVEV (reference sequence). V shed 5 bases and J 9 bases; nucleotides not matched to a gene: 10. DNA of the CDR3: TGTGCCAGCAGTCTCCTGACAGGGGGCGGGAGTTCACCCCTCCACTTT. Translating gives CASSLLTGGGSSPLHF.

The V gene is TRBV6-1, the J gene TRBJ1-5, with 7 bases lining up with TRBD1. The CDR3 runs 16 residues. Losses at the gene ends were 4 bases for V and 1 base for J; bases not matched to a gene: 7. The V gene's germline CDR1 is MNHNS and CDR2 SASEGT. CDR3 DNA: TGTGCCAGCAGTGCAAGCACAGGGGTGAGCAATCAGCCCCAGCATTTT. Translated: CASSASTGVSNQPQHF.

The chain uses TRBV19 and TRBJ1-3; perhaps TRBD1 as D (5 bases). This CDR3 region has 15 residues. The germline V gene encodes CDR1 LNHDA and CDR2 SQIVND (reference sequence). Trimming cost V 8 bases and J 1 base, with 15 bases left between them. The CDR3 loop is CASDSGTLSGNTIYF. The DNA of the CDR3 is TGTGCCAGTGATTCAGGGACCCTGTCTGGAAACACCATATATTTT.

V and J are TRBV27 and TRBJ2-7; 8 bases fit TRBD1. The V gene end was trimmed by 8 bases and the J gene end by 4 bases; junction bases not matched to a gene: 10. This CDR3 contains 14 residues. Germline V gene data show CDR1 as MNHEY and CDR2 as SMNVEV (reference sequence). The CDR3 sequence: CASGWTGMGYEQYF. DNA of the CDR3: TGTGCCAGCGGGTGGACAGGGATGGGGTACGAGCAGTACTTC.

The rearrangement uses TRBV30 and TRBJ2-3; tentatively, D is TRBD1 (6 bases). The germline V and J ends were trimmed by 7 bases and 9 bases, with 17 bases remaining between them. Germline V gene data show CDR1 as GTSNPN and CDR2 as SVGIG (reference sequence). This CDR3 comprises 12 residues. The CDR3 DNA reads TGTGCCTTTGATCAGGGGCCGGGGACGCAGTATTTT. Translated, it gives CAFDQGPGTQYF.

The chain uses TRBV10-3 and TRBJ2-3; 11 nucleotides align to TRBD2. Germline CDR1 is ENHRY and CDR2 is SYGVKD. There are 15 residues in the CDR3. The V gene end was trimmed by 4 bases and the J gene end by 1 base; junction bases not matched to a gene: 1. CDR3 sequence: CAISALAGGTDTQYF. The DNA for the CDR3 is TGTGCCATCAGTGCACTAGCGGGAGGCACAGATACGCAGTATTTT.

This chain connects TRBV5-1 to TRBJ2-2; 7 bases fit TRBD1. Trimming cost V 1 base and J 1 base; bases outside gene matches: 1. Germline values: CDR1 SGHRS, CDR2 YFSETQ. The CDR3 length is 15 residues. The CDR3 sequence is CASSLPGGNTGELFF. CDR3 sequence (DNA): TGCGCCAGCAGCTTGCCAGGGGGGAACACCGGGGAGCTGTTTTTT.

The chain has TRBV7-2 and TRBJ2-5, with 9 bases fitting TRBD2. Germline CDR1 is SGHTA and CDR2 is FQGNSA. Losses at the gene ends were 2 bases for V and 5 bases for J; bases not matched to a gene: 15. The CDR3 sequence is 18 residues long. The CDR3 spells CASSLRRGLALGGETQYF. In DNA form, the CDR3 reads TGTGCCAGCAGCTTAAGAAGGGGACTAGCCCTTGGGGGGGAGACCCAGTACTTC.

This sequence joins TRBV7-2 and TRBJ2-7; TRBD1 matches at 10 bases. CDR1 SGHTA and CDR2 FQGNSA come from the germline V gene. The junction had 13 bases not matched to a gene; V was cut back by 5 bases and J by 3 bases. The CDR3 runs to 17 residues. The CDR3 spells CASSPRPPGQGNYEQYF. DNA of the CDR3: TGTGCCAGCAGCCCCAGGCCGCCGGGACAGGGGAACTACGAGCAGTACTTC.

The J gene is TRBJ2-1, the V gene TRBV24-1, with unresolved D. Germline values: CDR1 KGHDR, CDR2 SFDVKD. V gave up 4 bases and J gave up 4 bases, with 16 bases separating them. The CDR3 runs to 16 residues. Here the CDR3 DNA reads TGTGCCACCAGTGACCCCGGACCCCTGGGATACAATGAGCAGTTCTTC. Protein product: CATSDPGPLGYNEQFF.

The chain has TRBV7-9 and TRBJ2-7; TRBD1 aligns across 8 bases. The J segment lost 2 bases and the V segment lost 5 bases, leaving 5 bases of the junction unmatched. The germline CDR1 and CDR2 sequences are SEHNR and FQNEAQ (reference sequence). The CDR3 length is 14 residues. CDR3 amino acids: CASSARQGTYEQYF. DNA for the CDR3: TGTGCCAGCAGCGCCAGACAGGGGACCTACGAGCAGTACTTC.

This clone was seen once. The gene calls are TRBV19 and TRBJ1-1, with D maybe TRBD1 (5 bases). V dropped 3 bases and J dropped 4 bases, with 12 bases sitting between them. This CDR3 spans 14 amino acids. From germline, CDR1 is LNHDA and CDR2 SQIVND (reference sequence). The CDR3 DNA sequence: TGTGCCAGTAGTATTACAGGACTGCCCACTGAAGCTTTCTTT. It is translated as CASSITGLPTEAFF. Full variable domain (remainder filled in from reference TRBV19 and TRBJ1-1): DGGITQSPKYLFRKEGQNVTLSCEQNLNHDAMYWYRQDPGQGLRLIYYSQIVNDFQKGDIAEGYSVSREKKESFPLTVTSAQKNPTAFYLCASSITGLPTEAFFGQGTRLTVV.

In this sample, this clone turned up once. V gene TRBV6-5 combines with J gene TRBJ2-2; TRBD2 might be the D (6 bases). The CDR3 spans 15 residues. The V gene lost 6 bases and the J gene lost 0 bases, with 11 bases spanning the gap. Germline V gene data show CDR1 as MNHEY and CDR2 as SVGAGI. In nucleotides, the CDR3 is TGTGCCAGCAGAGGCGGGACGTCGAACACCGGGGAGCTGTTTTTT. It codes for CASRGGTSNTGELFF.

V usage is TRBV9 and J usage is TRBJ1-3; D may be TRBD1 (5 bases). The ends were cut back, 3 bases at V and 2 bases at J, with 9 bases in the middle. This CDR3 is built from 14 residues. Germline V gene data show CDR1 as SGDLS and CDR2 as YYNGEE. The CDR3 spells CASSEWGAGNTIYF. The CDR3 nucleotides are TGTGCCAGCAGCGAGTGGGGGGCTGGAAACACCATATATTTT.

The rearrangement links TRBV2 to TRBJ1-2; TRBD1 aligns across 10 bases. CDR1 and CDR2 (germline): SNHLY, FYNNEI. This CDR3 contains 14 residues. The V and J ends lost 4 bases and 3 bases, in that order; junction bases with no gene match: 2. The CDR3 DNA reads TGTGCCAGCAGTGGGACAGGGGGGGACTATGGCTACACCTTC. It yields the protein CASSGTGGDYGYTF. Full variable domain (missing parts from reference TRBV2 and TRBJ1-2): EPEVTQTPSHQVTQMGQEVILRCVPISNHLYFYWYRQILGQKVEFLVSFYNNEISEKSEIFDDQFSVERPDGSNFTLKIRSTKLEDSAMYFCASSGTGGDYGYTFGSGTRLTVV.

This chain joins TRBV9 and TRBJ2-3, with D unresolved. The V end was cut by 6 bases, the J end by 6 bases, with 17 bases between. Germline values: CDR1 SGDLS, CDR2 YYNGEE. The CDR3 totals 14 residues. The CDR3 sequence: CASTRDPVRDTQYF. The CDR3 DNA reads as TGTGCCAGCACACGAGACCCAGTTAGGGATACGCAGTATTTT.